This TCR beta chain was recovered during a study of beta chain features in type 1 diabetes. In the study overall: Taken together, all samples contributed 107,917,701 examined sorted cells.

Sorted CD4+ subsets: naive, central memory, regulatory, stem cell-like memory (CD45RO/CCR7/CD25/CD127/CD95/CD27 panel). Each of the sorted populations had a purity greater than 95%. This clone was detected a few times. The antigen is unknown. What was sequenced were expressed TCRB transcripts, since all of the isolated RNA had been reverse transcribed. This table comes from immunoSEQ multiplex PCR, and its TCRdb copy is limited to in-frame clones, with some not included. The repertoire holds approximately 250,000 clones, with approximately 11% as singletons. Germline CDR1 and CDR2: KGHSH and LQKENI. This CDR3 has 13 amino acids. Trimming cost V 2 bases and J 0 bases, with 2 bases left between them. Overall study results and limits: Type 1 diabetes patients showed a moderate but significant shortening of TCRB CDR3s in all four CD4+ subsets. Small HLA sub-analyses could not settle whether HLA shapes TCRB rearrangement.

The source material was naive CD4+ T cells from blood. The source of this sequence is a young man with type 1 diabetes. The gene calls are TRBV18 and TRBJ1-3; D is unresolved. CDR3 sequence reads: CASSPYSGNTIYF. The CDR3 bases are TGTGCCAGCTCACCATACTCTGGAAACACCATATATTTT. The full variable domain, completed using reference TRBV18 and TRBJ1-3, is NAGVMQNPRHLVRRRGQEARLRCSPMKGHSHVYWYRQLPEEGLKFMVYLQKENIIDESGMPKERFSAEFPKEGPSILRIQQVVRGDSAAYFCASSPYSGNTIYFGEGSWLTVV.